These 2 T cell receptor beta chains were sequenced from one sample in a study of T cells in Graves' hyperthyroidism and ophthalmopathy. Amplified regions were TCR beta CDR3 sequences from RNA transcripts. HTBI primers were used for first-round RT-PCR of the TCR CDR3. TCRdb re-derived calls from the multiplex PCR reads in MiXCR, one entry per CDR3 protein. The repertoire holds 600,000 or so distinct CDR3 sequences, with about a sixth as singletons. The sequenced material came from blood. These receptors all stem from a woman in her 30s with Graves' hyperthyroidism.

The DNA for the CDR3 is TGCAGTGCGGGTGAGACTAGCGGGATTTCCTACGAGCAGTACTTC. This translates into CSAGETSGISYEQYF. The chain links TRBV20-1 to TRBJ2-7; 11 nucleotides align to TRBD2. Germline CDR1 is DFQATT and CDR2 is SNEGSKA (reference sequence). V shed 6 bases and J 1 base; nucleotides not matched to a gene: 8. The CDR3 consists of 15 residues.

The table lists this clonotype with a few counts. The chain is built from TRBV9 and TRBJ2-6; no reliable D call. Germline CDR1 is SGDLS and CDR2 is YYNGEE. The CDR3 is made up of 15 amino acids. The ends were cut back, 0 bases at V and 2 bases at J, with 6 bases in the middle. The CDR3 bases are TGTGCCAGCAGCGTAGGGCTAGCTGGGGCCAACGTCCTGACTTTC. It specifies CASSVGLAGANVLTF.